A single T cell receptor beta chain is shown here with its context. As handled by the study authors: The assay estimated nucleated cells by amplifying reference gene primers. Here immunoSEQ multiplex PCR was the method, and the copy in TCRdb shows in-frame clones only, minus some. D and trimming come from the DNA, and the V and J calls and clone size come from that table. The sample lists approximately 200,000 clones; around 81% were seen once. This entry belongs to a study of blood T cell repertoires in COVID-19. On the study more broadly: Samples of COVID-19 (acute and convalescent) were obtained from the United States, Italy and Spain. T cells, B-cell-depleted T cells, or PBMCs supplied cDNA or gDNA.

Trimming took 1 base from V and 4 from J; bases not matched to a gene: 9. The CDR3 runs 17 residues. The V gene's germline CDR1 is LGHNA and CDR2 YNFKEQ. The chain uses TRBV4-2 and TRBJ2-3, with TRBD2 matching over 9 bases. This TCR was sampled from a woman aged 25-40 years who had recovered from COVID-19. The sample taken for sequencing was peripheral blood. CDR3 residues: CASSQVSAGGVADTQYF. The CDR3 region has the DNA TGTGCCAGCAGCCAAGTTTCCGCGGGAGGGGTTGCAGATACGCAGTATTTT.